This T cell receptor beta chain was observed in a study of OX40 agonist ivuxolimab in advanced cancers. Turning to the overall study: The costimulatory receptor OX40 (CD134) was targeted by ivuxolimab, a fully human IgG2 agonistic monoclonal antibody. The paper reports the monotherapy dose-escalation portion (N ≈ 50 patients) of the phase I ivuxolimab trial. The point of sequencing TCRbeta in the periphery was to test whether ivuxolimab changed TCR sequence diversity and drove clonal T-cell expansion. Among the approximately 50 dose-escalation patients, approximately 20 had hepatocellular carcinoma, 15 or so melanoma, 9 renal cell carcinoma and 9 head and neck cancer. Partial responses were achieved by three dose-escalation patients, of whom one had hepatocellular carcinoma and two had cutaneous melanoma. Prior anti-PD-1, anti-PD-L1 or anti-CTLA-4 therapy was permitted, and checkpoint inhibitors had been received by about 44% of dose-escalation patients. In the dose-escalation cohort, roughly 80% of patients were male, and the mean age was approximately 60 years, with a range of roughly 20 to 79. Intravenous ivuxolimab was administered to patients every 2 weeks at six dose levels: 0.01, 0.1, 0.3, 1.5, 3 and 10 mg/kg.

Of note for this clone: The clone's antigen remains unknown. There are no base qualities to consult, and no much larger clone falls within one base.

The trial excluded patients who had a history of autoimmune disease or were on systemic immunosuppression. Peripheral blood for TCR sequencing was collected from all dose cohorts at baseline, on cycle 4 day 1, and on cycle 7 day 1. Samples came from an open-label, multicenter, first-in-human phase I dose-escalation trial of ivuxolimab. Adults with locally advanced or metastatic melanoma, renal cell carcinoma, hepatocellular carcinoma or head and neck squamous cell carcinoma were enrolled in the trial. Before TCR sequencing, CD4+ and CD8+ T cells were separately sorted from peripheral blood. Genomic DNA was extracted from sorted cells for sequencing of the TCRbeta CDR3 region. The immunoSEQ Assay was used to sequence the TCRbeta CDR3 regions. TCRdb retrieved this table from immuneACCESS and kept in-frame rearrangements only. Not all clones are present; in checked studies, unresolved V genes account for under half, and no reason is known for the remainder. This sample lists about 14,000 clones; roughly 87% were detected once. 43% of the sample is taken by the ten largest.

The research as a whole found: At doses of 0.1 to 3.0 mg/kg, clonal expansion of both CD4+ and CD8+ T cells in blood was seen between baseline and week 6. On average, CD8+ T cells showed more expanded clones than CD4+ T cells after ivuxolimab. The antigen specificity of the peripheral T cells that underwent clonal expansion was not determined. In the 0.1-3.0 mg/kg groups, partial responders were among the patients with the lowest normalized peripheral clonal expansion, particularly in CD8+ T cells. Low levels of normalized T-cell clonal expansion were also seen in some patients who did not respond.

Its CDR3 holds 15 amino acids, cysteine through phenylalanine. The read is trimmed to its CDR3 DNA, 45 bases read in frame from base 1. Trimming at the junction amounts to 2 bases on V and 1 base on J, and the germline ends lie 10 bases apart. The CDR1 and CDR2 encoded by the germline V gene (reference sequence) are SGHKS and YYEKEE. The TCR originated in an adult with an advanced solid tumor such as melanoma, head and neck, liver or kidney cancer. This sequence uses TRBV5-5 and TRBJ1-3, with the D gene not confidently named. The material sequenced was CD4+ or CD8+ T cells sorted from blood, taken in a trial of the OX40 agonist ivuxolimab. The CDR3 in this case is CASSLDAGSGNTIYF. The nucleotides read TGTGCCAGCAGCTTAGATGCGGGTTCTGGAAACACCATATATTTT.